This T cell receptor (beta chain) came from a study of radiotherapy plus CTLA-4 blockade in lung cancer. The CDR3 runs 19 residues. Germline assignment: CDR1 SGDLS and CDR2 YYNGEE. V shed 0 bases and J 8 bases; nucleotides not matched to a gene: 16. Here immunoSEQ multiplex PCR was the method, and the copy in TCRdb shows in-frame clones only, minus some. The repertoire holds about 40,000 clones, with about four fifths as singletons. The chain uses TRBV9 and TRBJ2-1; 11 bases fit TRBD2. The material sequenced was peripheral blood, taken from a patient treated with radiotherapy plus ipilimumab. This sequence was found in a human donor with non-small cell lung cancer that progressed on radiotherapy plus ipilimumab. The CDR3 spells CASSVGPFPLAGGPDEQFF. CDR3 bases: TGTGCCAGCAGCGTAGGTCCCTTCCCTCTAGCGGGGGGTCCCGATGAGCAGTTCTTC. The entire variable domain, with the rest obtained from reference TRBV9 and TRBJ2-1, is as follows: DSGVTQTPKHLITATGQRVTLRCSPRSGDLSVYWYQQSLDQGLQFLIQYYNGEERAKGNILERFSAQQFPDLHSELNLSSLELGDSALYFCASSVGPFPLAGGPDEQFFGPGTRLTVL.